A single sample is the source of the 23 T cell receptor beta chains below, sequenced in a study of blood T cell repertoires in COVID-19. Profiling relied on immunoSEQ multiplex PCR, and the TCRdb table lists in-frame clones only, not all of them. In the table there are around 83,000 clones, over 65% of which are singletons. The specimen was peripheral blood. The receptors stem from a woman in her 70s with acute or convalescent COVID-19.

V gene TRBV19 combines with J gene TRBJ1-2, with 8 bases aligning to TRBD1. The CDR3 covers 15 residues. V lost 5 bases, J lost 4 bases, and 9 bases stayed unmatched. Germline V CDR1 and CDR2: LNHDA, SQIVND (reference sequence). The CDR3 protein is CASSPNRGYSYGYTF. The CDR3 nucleotides are TGTGCCAGTAGTCCAAACAGGGGGTATAGCTATGGCTACACCTTC.

The chain recombines TRBV6-6 with TRBJ1-2, with D maybe TRBD1 (6 bases). V was trimmed by 0 bases and J by 2 bases, leaving 7 bases between them. CDR1 and CDR2 (germline): MNHNY, SVGAGI (reference sequence). CDR3 length: 14 residues. This CDR3 is CASSYSGQNYGYTF. CDR3 bases: TGTGCCAGCAGTTACTCCGGACAGAACTATGGCTACACCTTC.

The chain joins TRBV2 to TRBJ1-1, with D unclear. The germline gives CDR1 SNHLY, CDR2 FYNNEI. V lost 6 bases to trimming and J lost 0 bases, with 8 bases between them. The length of the CDR3 is 13 residues. The CDR3 DNA follows: TGTGCCAGCAGGTGGGCAATGAACACTGAAGCTTTCTTT. It codes for CASRWAMNTEAFF.

The chain recombines TRBV27 with TRBJ1-1; 8 positions match TRBD1. The CDR3 spans 12 residues. Unmatched junction bases numbered 1, after V lost 6 bases and J lost 4 bases. Germline V gene sequence: CDR1 MNHEY, CDR2 SMNVEV (reference sequence). The CDR3 loop reads CASRTGGTEAFF. As DNA, the CDR3 is TGTGCCAGCAGAACAGGGGGCACTGAAGCTTTCTTT.

The chain combines TRBV30 with TRBJ1-2; D might be TRBD1 (6 bases). Germline V gene data show CDR1 as GTSNPN and CDR2 as SVGIG (reference sequence). The CDR3 has 12 amino acids. The V end lost 4 bases, the J end lost 2 bases, and 8 bases lay between the germline ends. CDR3 nucleotides: TGTGCCTGGACCCAGGGGAACTATGGCTACACCTTC. Its translation: CAWTQGNYGYTF.

The chain links TRBV18 to TRBJ1-3; D is unresolved. This CDR3 comprises 16 residues. With 5 bases removed from V and 2 bases from J, the gap between germline ends came to 16 bases. Germline assignment: CDR1 KGHSH and CDR2 LQKENI. CDR3 in DNA: TGTGCCAGCTCAGCCGATTCCTTGGGCGCTGGAAACACCATATATTTT. Amino acid sequence: CASSADSLGAGNTIYF.

The chain recombines TRBV7-9 with TRBJ1-4; no clear D. The CDR3 is 13 residues long. Trimming shortened V by 3 bases and J by 8 bases, and 10 bases separated the two germline ends. Per the germline V gene, CDR1 is SEHNR and CDR2 is FQNEAQ (reference sequence). Here the CDR3 DNA reads TGTGCCAGCAGCTTCGGGGTTCGCGAAAAACTGTTTTTT. Amino acid sequence: CASSFGVREKLFF.

CDR3 coding DNA: TGTGCCAGTAGCCCTTCGGGGGGGTATAGCAATCAGCCCCAGCATTTT. Translated, it gives CASSPSGGYSNQPQHF. This chain connects TRBV19 to TRBJ1-5, with a possible D match to TRBD1 (5 bases). The CDR3 consists of 16 residues. The V gene's germline CDR1 is LNHDA and CDR2 SQIVND (reference sequence). V was cut by 6 bases and J by 0 bases, with 15 bases left in between.

V is TRBV4-2 and J is TRBJ2-1; D gene uncertain. Per the germline V gene, CDR1 is LGHNA and CDR2 is YNFKEQ. The CDR3 consists of 18 residues. V was pared by 1 base and J by 0 bases, with 16 bases between. CDR3 in amino acids: CASSQALSISSSYNEQFF. Written as DNA, the CDR3 is TGTGCCAGCAGCCAAGCTCTCTCTATATCGAGCTCCTACAATGAGCAGTTCTTC.

The chain carries TRBV3-1 (or the pseudogene TRBV3-2) and TRBJ1-1, with TRBD1 as a possible D gene (5 bases). CDR1 is LGHDT and CDR2 is YNNKEL in the germline V gene (reference sequence). The ends were cut back, 6 bases at V and 1 base at J, with 15 bases in the middle. This CDR3 has 15 amino acids. CDR3 nucleotides: TGTGCCAGCAGTTCCGTGTGGGGCGGGAACACTGAAGCTTTCTTT. Translating it yields CASSSVWGGNTEAFF.

The J gene is TRBJ1-2, the V gene TRBV29-1; no clear D gene. Per germline, CDR1 SQVTM and CDR2 ANQGSEA. There are 12 residues in the CDR3. V lost 6 bases, J lost 4 bases, and 12 bases lay in between. The CDR3 reads CSVAHGVYGYTF. The CDR3 DNA reads TGCAGCGTAGCACACGGGGTCTATGGCTACACCTTC. The complete variable domain, with remaining parts taken from reference TRBV29-1 and TRBJ1-2, reads SAVISQKPSRDICQRGTSLTIQCQVDSQVTMMFWYRQQPGQSLTLIATANQGSEATYESGFVIDKFPISRPNLTFSTLTVSNMSPEDSSIYLCSVAHGVYGYTFGSGTRLTVV.

The chain combines TRBV10-2 with TRBJ1-3, with TRBD1 identical over 9 bases. V lost 0 bases to trimming and J lost 4 bases; unmatched junction nucleotides: 4. From germline, CDR1 is WSHSY and CDR2 SAAADI. The CDR3 contains 16 residues. This CDR3 reads CASSESWDRDGNTIYF. CDR3 bases: TGCGCCAGCAGTGAGTCATGGGACAGGGACGGAAACACCATATATTTT.

This sequence joins TRBV14 and TRBJ1-2; D remains unclear. Trimming took 0 bases from V and 0 from J, leaving 11 bases between them. CDR1 is SGHDN and CDR2 is FVKESK in the germline V gene. The CDR3 length is 16 residues. This chain's CDR3 is CASSQDPFPANYGYTF. In nucleotides, the CDR3 is TGTGCCAGCAGCCAAGATCCGTTCCCAGCTAACTATGGCTACACCTTC.

This rearrangement joins TRBV6-2 or TRBV6-3 to TRBJ1-2, with 9 nucleotides matching TRBD1. The CDR3 sequence is 14 residues long. With V trimmed by 4 bases and J by 4 bases, 4 bases remained unmatched. CDR1 is MNHEY, CDR2 SVGEGT, per germline. CDR3 amino acids: CASSLDRGIYGYTF. DNA for the CDR3: TGTGCCAGCAGTTTGGACAGGGGAATCTATGGCTACACCTTC.

The J gene is TRBJ2-5, the V gene TRBV15; maybe TRBD1 (6 bases). Deletions cut 8 bases from V and 1 base from J, with 17 bases between. The germline V gene has CDR1 LNHNV and CDR2 YYDKDF (reference sequence). This CDR3 contains 15 residues. In DNA form, the CDR3 reads TGTGCCACCCGCGCCGGGACATGGGCCCAAGAGACCCAGTACTTC. It encodes CATRAGTWAQETQYF.

CDR3 sequence: CASAGRGRGETQYF. In DNA, the CDR3 is TGTGCCAGTGCGGGCCGGGGGCGGGGGGAGACCCAGTACTTC. The rearrangement links TRBV2 to TRBJ2-5; D is possibly TRBD2 (7 bases). V was trimmed by 9 bases and J by 5 bases, leaving 19 bases between them. CDR1 is SNHLY and CDR2 is FYNNEI in the germline V gene. This CDR3 is built from 14 residues.

This rearrangement joins TRBV10-3 to TRBJ2-5, with a possible D match to TRBD2 (5 bases). Germline CDR1 and CDR2: ENHRY and SYGVKD. The CDR3 length is 15 residues. V shed 5 bases and J shed 5 bases, with 18 bases lying between them. This chain's CDR3 is CAISPSGSPGETQYF. The CDR3 nucleotides read TGTGCCATCAGTCCGAGCGGATCCCCTGGGGAGACCCAGTACTTC.

The rearrangement links TRBV9 to TRBJ1-3; no reliable D call. The CDR3 consists of 17 residues. V was clipped by 3 bases and J by 0 bases, with 16 bases between them. The germline gives CDR1 SGDLS, CDR2 YYNGEE. CDR3 residues: CASSALLGINSGNTIYF. CDR3 DNA: TGTGCCAGCAGCGCCCTGCTCGGGATCAACTCTGGAAACACCATATATTTT.

In its sample, this clone was seen once. The chain links TRBV18 to TRBJ1-3; D is uncertain. The CDR3 loop spans 15 amino acids. Trimming stripped 0 bases from V and 0 bases from J, with 6 bases between. CDR1 KGHSH and CDR2 LQKENI come from the germline V gene. The CDR3 spells CASSPPRISGNTIYF. The CDR3, as DNA: TGTGCCAGCTCACCACCGAGAATCTCTGGAAACACCATATATTTT.

The CDR3 DNA is TGTGCCAGCAGCTCGGGACTCCCGAGGGCGCAGTATTTT. Its protein is CASSSGLPRAQYF. The rearrangement uses TRBV2 and TRBJ2-3; D possibly corresponds to TRBD2 (6 bases). Looked up from germline, CDR1 is SNHLY and CDR2 is FYNNEI. The CDR3 covers 13 residues. V gave up 6 bases and J gave up 10 bases, with 17 bases separating them.

V and J are TRBV18 and TRBJ2-5; 10 bases fit TRBD2. In germline, CDR1 is KGHSH, CDR2 LQKENI. The CDR3 has 15 residues. V was pared by 4 bases and J by 5 bases, with 7 bases of the junction left unmatched. The CDR3 DNA reads TGTGCCAGCTCACGTCCTAGCGGGAGTGGTGAGACCCAGTACTTC. It specifies CASSRPSGSGETQYF.

CDR3 protein: CASSPPGQFYGYTF. The CDR3 bases are TGTGCCAGCTCACCACCGGGACAGTTCTATGGCTACACCTTC. The V gene is TRBV18, the J gene TRBJ1-2, with 7 bases matching TRBD1. Germline assignment: CDR1 KGHSH and CDR2 LQKENI. Trimming cost V 0 bases and J 4 bases; bases outside gene matches: 2. The CDR3 covers 14 residues.

This chain joins TRBV15 and TRBJ1-2; 7 positions match TRBD1. Trimming at V came to 4 bases and at J to 6 bases, leaving 5 bases not matched to a gene. The CDR3 is made up of 13 amino acids. Germline V gene lookup returns CDR1 LNHNV and CDR2 YYDKDF (reference sequence). CDR3: CATSTTGQDGYTF. CDR3 DNA sequence: TGTGCCACCAGCACGACAGGGCAGGATGGCTACACCTTC.